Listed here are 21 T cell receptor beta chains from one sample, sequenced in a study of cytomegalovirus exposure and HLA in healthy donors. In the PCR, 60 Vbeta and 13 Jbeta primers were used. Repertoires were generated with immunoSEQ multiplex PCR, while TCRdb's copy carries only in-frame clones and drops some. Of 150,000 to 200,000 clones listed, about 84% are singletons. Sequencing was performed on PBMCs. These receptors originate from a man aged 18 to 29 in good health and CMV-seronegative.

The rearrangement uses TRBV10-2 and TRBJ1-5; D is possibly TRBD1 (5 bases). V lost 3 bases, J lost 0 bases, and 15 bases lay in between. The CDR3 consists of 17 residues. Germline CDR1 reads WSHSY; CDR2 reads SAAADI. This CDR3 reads CASSEVTVSYSNQPQHF. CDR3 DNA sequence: TGCGCCAGCAGTGAAGTGACAGTATCTTATAGCAATCAGCCCCAGCATTTT.

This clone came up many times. In DNA form, the CDR3 reads TGTGCCAGCAGTAAAGGATTAGCGGGATTAACGATCGGCTACGAGCAGTACTTC. Its protein is CASSKGLAGLTIGYEQYF. The chain joins TRBV27 to TRBJ2-7, with 8 bases lining up with TRBD2. Germline CDR1 is MNHEY and CDR2 is SMNVEV (reference sequence). CDR3 length: 18 residues. The trim removed 5 bases at V and 3 bases at J, leaving 18 bases unmatched.

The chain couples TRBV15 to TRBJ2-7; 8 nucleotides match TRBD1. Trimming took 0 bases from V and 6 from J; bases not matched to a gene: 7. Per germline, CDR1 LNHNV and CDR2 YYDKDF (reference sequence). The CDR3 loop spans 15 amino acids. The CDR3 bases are TGTGCCACCAGCAGAGATACAGGGGGGATCTCCGAGCAGTACTTC. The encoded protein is CATSRDTGGISEQYF.

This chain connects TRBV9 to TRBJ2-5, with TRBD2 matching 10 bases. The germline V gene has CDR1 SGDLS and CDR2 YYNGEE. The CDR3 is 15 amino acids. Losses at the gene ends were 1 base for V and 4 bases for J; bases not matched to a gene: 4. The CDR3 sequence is CASSVLAGGLETQYF. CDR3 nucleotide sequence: TGTGCCAGCAGCGTATTAGCGGGAGGCTTAGAGACCCAGTACTTC.

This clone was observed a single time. The chain's CDR3 is CATTGDRGFHEQYF. In DNA form, the CDR3 reads TGTGCCACCACCGGGGACAGGGGTTTCCACGAGCAGTACTTC. The genes are TRBV6-5 and TRBJ2-7; 10 nucleotides agree with TRBD1. V lost 10 bases and J lost 5; bases outside the gene matches: 11. The germline CDR1 and CDR2 sequences are MNHEY and SVGAGI. The CDR3 extends over 14 amino acids.

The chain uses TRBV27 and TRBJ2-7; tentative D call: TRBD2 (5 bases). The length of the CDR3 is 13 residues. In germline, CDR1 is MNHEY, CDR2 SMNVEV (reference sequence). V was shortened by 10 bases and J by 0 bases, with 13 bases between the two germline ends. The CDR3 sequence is CATSEAGSYEQYF. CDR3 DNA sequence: TGTGCCACCTCGGAGGCAGGCTCCTACGAGCAGTACTTC.

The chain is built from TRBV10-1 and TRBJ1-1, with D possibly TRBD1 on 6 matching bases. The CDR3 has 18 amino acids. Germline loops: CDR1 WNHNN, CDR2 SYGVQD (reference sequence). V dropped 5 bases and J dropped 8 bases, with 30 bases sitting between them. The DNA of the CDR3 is TGCGCCAGCAGTCCTGCCGGACAGCGTAATCACCCGGGCCCGGAAGCTTTCTTT. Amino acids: CASSPAGQRNHPGPEAFF.

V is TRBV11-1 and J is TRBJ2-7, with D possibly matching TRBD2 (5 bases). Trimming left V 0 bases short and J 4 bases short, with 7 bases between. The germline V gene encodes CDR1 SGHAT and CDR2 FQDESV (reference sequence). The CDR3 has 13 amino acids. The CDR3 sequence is CASSLASGYEQYF. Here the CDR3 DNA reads TGTGCCAGCAGCTTAGCGAGCGGATACGAGCAGTACTTC.

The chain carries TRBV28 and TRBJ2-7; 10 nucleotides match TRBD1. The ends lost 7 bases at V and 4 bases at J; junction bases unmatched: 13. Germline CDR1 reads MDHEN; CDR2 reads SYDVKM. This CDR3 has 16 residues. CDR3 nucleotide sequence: TGTGCCAGCAAAGGGTATTCGGGACAGGGGACGTACGAGCAGTACTTC. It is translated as CASKGYSGQGTYEQYF.

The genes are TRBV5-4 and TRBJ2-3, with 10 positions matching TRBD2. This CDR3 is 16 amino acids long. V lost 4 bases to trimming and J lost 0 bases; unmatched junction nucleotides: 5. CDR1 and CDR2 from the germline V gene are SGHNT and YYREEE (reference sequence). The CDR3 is CASSLGTSASTDTQYF. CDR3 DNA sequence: TGTGCCAGCAGCCTGGGGACTAGCGCCAGCACAGATACGCAGTATTTT.

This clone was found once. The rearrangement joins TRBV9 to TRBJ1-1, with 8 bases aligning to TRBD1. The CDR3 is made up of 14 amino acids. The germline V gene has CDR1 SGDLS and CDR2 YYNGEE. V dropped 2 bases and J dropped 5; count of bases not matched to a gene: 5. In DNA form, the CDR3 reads TGTGCCAGCAGCGTTACAGGGGGGGGAACTGAAGCTTTCTTT. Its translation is CASSVTGGGTEAFF.

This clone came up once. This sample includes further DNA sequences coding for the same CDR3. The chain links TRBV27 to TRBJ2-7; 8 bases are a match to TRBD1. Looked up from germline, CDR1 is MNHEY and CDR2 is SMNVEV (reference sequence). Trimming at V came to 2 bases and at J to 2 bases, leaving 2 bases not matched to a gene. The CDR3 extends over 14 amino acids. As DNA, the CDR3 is TGTGCCAGCAGTTTAAGACAGGGGCCCTACGAGCAGTACTTC. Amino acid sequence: CASSLRQGPYEQYF.

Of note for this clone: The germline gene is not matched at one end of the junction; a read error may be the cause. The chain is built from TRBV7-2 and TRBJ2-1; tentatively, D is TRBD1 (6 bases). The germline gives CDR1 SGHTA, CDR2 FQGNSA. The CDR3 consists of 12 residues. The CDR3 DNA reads TGTGCCAGCAGCTCCACAAACATAAGGACAGTCTTC. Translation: CASSSTNIRTVF. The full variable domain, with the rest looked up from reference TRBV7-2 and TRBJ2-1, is GAGVSQSPSNKVTEKGKDVELRCDPISGHTALYWYRQSLGQGLEFLIYFQGNSAPDKSGLPSDRFSAERTGGSVSTLTIQRTQQEDSAVYLCASSSTNIRTVFGPGTRLTVL.

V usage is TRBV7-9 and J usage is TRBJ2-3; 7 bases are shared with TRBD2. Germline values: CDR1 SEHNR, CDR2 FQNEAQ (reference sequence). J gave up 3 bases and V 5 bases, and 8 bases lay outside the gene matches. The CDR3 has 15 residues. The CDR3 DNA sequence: TGTGCCAGCAGCATAATGGAGGGAGGGACAGATACGCAGTATTTT. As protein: CASSIMEGGTDTQYF.

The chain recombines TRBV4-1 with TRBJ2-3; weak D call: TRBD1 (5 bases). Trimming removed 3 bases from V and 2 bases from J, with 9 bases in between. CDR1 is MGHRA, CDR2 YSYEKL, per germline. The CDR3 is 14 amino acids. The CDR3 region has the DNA TGCGCCAGCAGCCAGGACACCAACACAGATACGCAGTATTTT. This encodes CASSQDTNTDTQYF.

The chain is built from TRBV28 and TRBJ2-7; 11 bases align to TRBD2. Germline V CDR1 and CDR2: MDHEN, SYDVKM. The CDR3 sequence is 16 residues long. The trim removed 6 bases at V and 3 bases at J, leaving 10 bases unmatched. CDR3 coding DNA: TGTGCCAGCAGAGCGGTAAGGACTAGCGGGTTCTACGAGCAGTACTTC. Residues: CASRAVRTSGFYEQYF. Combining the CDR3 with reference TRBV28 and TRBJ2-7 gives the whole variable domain DVKVTQSSRYLVKRTGEKVFLECVQDMDHENMFWYRQDPGLGLRLIYFSYDVKMKEKGDIPEGYSVSREKKERFSLILESASTNQTSMYLCASRAVRTSGFYEQYFGPGTRLTVT.

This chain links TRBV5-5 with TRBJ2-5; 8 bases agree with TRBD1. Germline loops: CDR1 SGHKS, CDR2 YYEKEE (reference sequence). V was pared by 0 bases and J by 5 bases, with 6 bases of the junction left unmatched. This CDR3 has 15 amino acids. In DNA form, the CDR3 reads TGTGCCAGCAGCTTGGGAGTGCGGACAGGGGAGACCCAGTACTTC. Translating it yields CASSLGVRTGETQYF.

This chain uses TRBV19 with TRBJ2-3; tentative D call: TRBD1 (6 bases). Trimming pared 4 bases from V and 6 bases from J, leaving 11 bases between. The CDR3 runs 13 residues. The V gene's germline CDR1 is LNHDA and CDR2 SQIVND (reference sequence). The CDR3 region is CASSKDSYDTQYF. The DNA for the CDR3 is TGTGCCAGTAGTAAGGACAGTTACGATACGCAGTATTTT.

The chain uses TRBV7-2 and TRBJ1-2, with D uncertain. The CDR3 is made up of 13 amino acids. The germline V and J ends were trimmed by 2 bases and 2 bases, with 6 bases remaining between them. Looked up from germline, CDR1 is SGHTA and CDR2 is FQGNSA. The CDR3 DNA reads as TGTGCCAGCAGCTTATTGCGAAACTATGGCTACACCTTC. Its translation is CASSLLRNYGYTF.

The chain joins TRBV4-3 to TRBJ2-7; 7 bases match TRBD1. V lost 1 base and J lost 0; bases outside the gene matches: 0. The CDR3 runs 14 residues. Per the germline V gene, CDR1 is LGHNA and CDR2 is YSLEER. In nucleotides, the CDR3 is TGCGCCAGCAGCCAAGGACAGGGCTCCTACGAGCAGTACTTC. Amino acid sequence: CASSQGQGSYEQYF.

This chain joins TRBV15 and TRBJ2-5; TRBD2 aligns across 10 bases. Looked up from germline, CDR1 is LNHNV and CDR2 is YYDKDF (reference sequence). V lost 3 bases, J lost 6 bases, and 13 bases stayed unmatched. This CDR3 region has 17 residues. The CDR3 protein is CATSSWKERGGPKTQYF. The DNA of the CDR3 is TGTGCCACCAGCAGCTGGAAGGAGCGGGGGGGCCCGAAGACCCAGTACTTC. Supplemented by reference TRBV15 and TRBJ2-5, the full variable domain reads DAMVIQNPRYQVTQFGKPVTLSCSQTLNHNVMYWYQQKSSQAPKLLFHYYDKDFNNEADTPDNFQSRRPNTSFCFLDIRSPGLGDTAMYLCATSSWKERGGPKTQYFGPGTRLLVL.